Below, 21 T cell receptor beta chains from the same sample are listed, as sequenced in a study of regulatory T cells in long-lasting Graves disease. Arm-PCR with iRepertoire HTBI primers amplified the CDR3 regions for these TCR beta libraries. TCRdb independently ran MiXCR on the multiplex PCR reads; one entry per CDR3 protein. The sample lists around 430,000 distinct CDR3 sequences, under 25% occurring once. Time point of the sample: persistent/refractory GD, antithyroid drugs over 5 years with positive TRAb. The TCR library was made from RNA that had been extracted from PBMCs in TRIzol. This sample comprised peripheral blood mononuclear cells (PBMCs), obtained when the disease was refractory, from a patient treated with antithyroid drugs. Every receptor here comes from a female donor with Graves disease.

The chain links TRBV7-9 to TRBJ2-7; 7 positions match TRBD1. Germline CDR1 and CDR2: SEHNR and FQNEAQ (reference sequence). This CDR3 is 11 amino acids long. Unmatched junction bases numbered 6, after V lost 5 bases and J lost 11 bases. The CDR3 loop reads CASSRQGIEYF. In DNA form, the CDR3 reads TGTGCCAGCAGCCGACAGGGAATTGAGTACTTC.

In this sample, this clonotype turned up a few times. The chain links TRBV6-2 or TRBV6-3 to TRBJ1-4; 7 positions match TRBD1. Germline values: CDR1 MNHEY, CDR2 SVGEGT. After removal of 5 bases from V and 1 base from J, the junction contained 4 bases not matched to a gene. The CDR3 is 15 residues long. The CDR3 bases are TGTGCCAGCAGTCCGCGGACAGGAACTAATGAAAAACTGTTTTTT. This translates into CASSPRTGTNEKLFF.

This rearrangement joins TRBV24-1 to TRBJ2-1, with 10 bases aligning to TRBD2. From germline, CDR1 is KGHDR and CDR2 SFDVKD. The CDR3 runs 16 residues. Trimming took 7 bases from V and 8 from J; bases not matched to a gene: 13. The CDR3 here is CATRPGASGSFDEQFF. CDR3 coding DNA: TGTGCCACCAGGCCGGGGGCTAGCGGGAGTTTCGATGAGCAGTTCTTC.

This clonotype was counted only a few times. This chain uses TRBV6-1 with TRBJ1-2; a weak D match, TRBD1 (6 bases). The V gene's germline CDR1 is MNHNS and CDR2 SASEGT. CDR3 length equals 16 residues. With 5 bases removed from V and 6 bases from J, the gap between germline ends came to 22 bases. CDR3 DNA: TGTGCCAGCAGTCGGACAGAGCGCCTAAAAAGGGATGGCTACACCTTC. This sequence encodes CASSRTERLKRDGYTF.

For this clonotype: This may arise from a read error, as a much more abundant clone is one base away. This likely comes from a read error, as the CDR3 has no conserved phenylalanine or tryptophan at its end. The chain uses TRBV6-2 or TRBV6-3 and TRBJ1-2; 9 nucleotides agree with TRBD1. Germline values: CDR1 MNHEY, CDR2 SVGEGT. J was trimmed by 8 bases and V by 5 bases; bases with no gene match: 12. This CDR3 region has 15 residues. DNA of the CDR3: TGTGCCAGCAGTGAAACGTTGACAGGGGGAACGGGCTACACCTCC. As protein: CASSETLTGGTGYTS.

In regard to this clonotype: A much larger clone differs by one base, so this may be a read error. The chain links TRBV28 to TRBJ1-4, with 7 nucleotides matching TRBD1. Germline V CDR1 and CDR2: MDHEN, SYDVKM. The CDR3 runs 11 residues. Here the CDR3 DNA reads TGTGCCGAGGGGGCAGGGGAAAAACTGCTTTTT. Translation: CAEGAGEKLLF.

J is TRBJ1-1 and V is TRBV5-1, with a tentative D call TRBD1 (6 bases). The CDR3 sequence is 15 residues long. Germline CDR1 is SGHRS and CDR2 is YFSETQ. V was pared by 2 bases and J by 7 bases, with 18 bases between. This CDR3 reads CASSLRVQTGNEAFF. CDR3 bases: TGCGCCAGCAGCTTAAGGGTCCAAACAGGGAATGAAGCTTTCTTT.

This clonotype has ten or more counts. The chain recombines TRBV2 with TRBJ1-1; D possibly corresponds to TRBD1 (5 bases). Germline CDR1 and CDR2: SNHLY and FYNNEI. Deletions cut 11 bases from V and 4 bases from J, with 17 bases between. This CDR3 contains 13 residues. The CDR3 DNA follows: TGTGCCCAGCAGGCAGAAAGGGGCACTGAAGCTTTCTTT. As protein: CAQQAERGTEAFF. The full variable domain, completed using reference TRBV2 and TRBJ1-1, is EPEVTQTPSHQVTQMGQEVILRCVPISNHLYFYWYRQILGQKVEFLVSFYNNEISEKSEIFDDQFSVERPDGSNFTLKIRSTKLEDSAMYFCAQQAERGTEAFFGQGTRLTVV.

At least ten counts were recorded for this clonotype. The gene calls are TRBV28 and TRBJ1-2, with D hard to call. Trimming removed 5 bases from V and 3 bases from J, with 7 bases in between. Germline loops: CDR1 MDHEN, CDR2 SYDVKM. This CDR3 contains 12 residues. CDR3 DNA: TGTGCCAGCAGTCCCGCCGACTATGGCTACACCTTC. This sequence encodes CASSPADYGYTF.

Only a few counts were recorded for this clonotype. This rearrangement joins TRBV27 to TRBJ1-1; D is uncertain. V dropped 2 bases and J dropped 0 bases, with 16 bases sitting between them. The CDR3 is made up of 17 amino acids. Germline CDR1 is MNHEY and CDR2 is SMNVEV (reference sequence). CDR3 DNA: TGTGCCAGCAGTTTAATTTTGGGGAACGCGATGAACACTGAAGCTTTCTTT. This translates into CASSLILGNAMNTEAFF.

Here the CDR3 reads CSARAPIGAAHQETQYF. The DNA for the CDR3 is TGCAGTGCTAGGGCTCCCATAGGGGCGGCCCACCAAGAGACCCAGTACTTC. V and J are TRBV20-1 and TRBJ2-5, with a possible D match to TRBD1 (5 bases). The CDR3 is made up of 17 amino acids. Germline V CDR1 and CDR2: DFQATT, SNEGSKA (reference sequence). The V and J ends lost 3 bases and 0 bases respectively, with 20 bases between them.

This rearrangement joins TRBV7-3 to TRBJ2-5, with a possible D match to TRBD2 (5 bases). Matching the DNA end better, TRBJ2-1 makes the J call doubtful. Germline lookup yields CDR1 SGHTA and CDR2 FQGTGA. This CDR3 is built from 14 residues. The CDR3 loop is CASSLPGSYNEQFF. The CDR3 nucleotides are TGTGCCAGCAGCTTACCTGGGAGTTACAATGAGCAGTTCTTC.

This clonotype was found many times. The CDR3 loop reads CSAGNSQGLNYGYTF. DNA for the CDR3: TGCAGCGCCGGAAACTCACAGGGTTTGAACTATGGCTACACCTTC. The chain combines TRBV29-1 with TRBJ1-2; a possible D gene is TRBD1 (6 bases). V was clipped by 7 bases and J by 2 bases, with 20 bases between them. This CDR3 contains 15 residues. Germline assignment: CDR1 SQVTM and CDR2 ANQGSEA.

The chain recombines TRBV28 with TRBJ2-3; D might be TRBD1 (7 bases). V lost 4 bases and J lost 6, with 14 bases in between. CDR3 length equals 14 residues. Germline CDR1 MDHEN, CDR2 SYDVKM. The CDR3 DNA is TGTGCCAGCAGTTCTGCAGGGGGAGGTGATACGCAGTATTTT. Encoded protein: CASSSAGGGDTQYF.

This clonotype was seen a few times. The V call is TRBV7-9, the J call TRBJ2-1, with 7 bases lining up with TRBD1. Germline CDR1 SEHNR, CDR2 FQNEAQ (reference sequence). V shed 4 bases, J shed 9 bases, and the junction held 6 bases outside the gene matches. The CDR3 covers 13 residues. In DNA, the CDR3 is TGTGCCAGCAGCTCCGACAGGGTTAGTGAGCAGTTCTTC. Amino acids: CASSSDRVSEQFF.

This clonotype was counted at least ten times. This chain connects TRBV7-2 to TRBJ2-4; D perhaps matches TRBD2 (7 bases). The CDR3 is 15 amino acids. CDR1 SGHTA and CDR2 FQGNSA come from the germline V gene. The V gene lost 5 bases and the J gene lost 9 bases, with 20 bases spanning the gap. The chain's CDR3 is CASSPGGAGAGIQYF. As DNA, the CDR3 is TGTGCCAGCAGCCCCGGGGGCGCGGGGGCAGGCATTCAGTACTTC. The full variable domain, its missing parts supplied by reference TRBV7-2 and TRBJ2-4, is GAGVSQSPSNKVTEKGKDVELRCDPISGHTALYWYRQSLGQGLEFLIYFQGNSAPDKSGLPSDRFSAERTGGSVSTLTIQRTQQEDSAVYLCASSPGGAGAGIQYFGAGTRLSVL.

This clonotype was detected ten times or more. The V gene is TRBV12-3 or TRBV12-4, the J gene TRBJ1-5; D possibly corresponds to TRBD1 (5 bases). The V and J ends lost 9 bases and 3 bases respectively, with 18 bases between them. This CDR3 is 15 amino acids long. The CDR3 protein is CASSLSRDYNQPQHF. The CDR3, as DNA: TGTGCCAGTTCACTAAGTCGGGACTACAATCAGCCCCAGCATTTT.

This clonotype was observed a few times. The genes are TRBV20-1 and TRBJ1-1; 10 nucleotides agree with TRBD1. J gave up 10 bases and V 6 bases, and 14 bases lay outside the gene matches. Germline V lookup: CDR1 DFQATT, CDR2 SNEGSKA (reference sequence). This CDR3 comprises 14 residues. CDR3 loop: CSANPGQGKVGAFF. CDR3 coding DNA: TGCAGTGCAAACCCGGGACAGGGGAAGGTCGGAGCTTTCTTT.

The chain couples TRBV28 to TRBJ2-1; D not resolved. This CDR3 contains 10 residues. The V gene's germline CDR1 is MDHEN and CDR2 SYDVKM. Trimming shortened V by 7 bases and J by 15 bases, and 13 bases separated the two germline ends. CDR3 sequence: CASNGVPMFF. As DNA, the CDR3 is TGTGCCAGCAACGGCGTCCCTATGTTCTTC.

In its sample, this clonotype was seen a few times. V usage is TRBV29-1 and J usage is TRBJ1-1, with D possibly TRBD1 on 6 matching bases. Trimming shortened V by 1 base and J by 5 bases, and 20 bases separated the two germline ends. The germline V gene encodes CDR1 SQVTM and CDR2 ANQGSEA. The CDR3 is made up of 16 amino acids. This CDR3 is CSVEVWGRGGTTEAFF. The CDR3 DNA reads as TGCAGCGTTGAAGTGTGGGGTAGGGGGGGAACAACTGAAGCTTTCTTT.

This clonotype was detected many times. The chain couples TRBV12-3 or TRBV12-4 to TRBJ2-7; tentatively, D is TRBD1 (5 bases). The CDR3 spans 14 residues. The V gene lost 1 base and the J gene lost 2 bases, with 9 bases spanning the gap. The CDR3 bases are TGTGCCAGCAGTTTAGGAGGACAAACCTACGAGCAGTACTTC. Translating gives CASSLGGQTYEQYF.